This entry describes one TCR beta chain. This clonotype was detected many times. It lacks a known antigen. Base qualities are not provided; no much larger clone lies one nucleotide away. The run used an Illumina HiSeq 1500. TCRdb applied fastp at Q25 and MiXCR to the public reads, then kept only in-frame beta chains. Here each entry gathers all rows of one CDR3 protein and keeps the most common genes and DNA. Recorded for this sample are more than 250,000 distinct CDR3 sequences; approximately 15% of them occurred a single time. The ten largest clones take up 8.8% of the sample. Via the germline V gene, CDR1 is SQVTM and CDR2 ANQGSEA. Cut back by 4 bases and 4 bases, the V and J ends lie 10 bases apart. The CDR3 spans 12 residues, from the cysteine through the phenylalanine. Of the read, only the CDR3 DNA is kept; its 36 bases are in frame from base 1. The data are from a study of T cell repertoires in cytomegalovirus infection (dated by TCRdb to about 2019). Study-wide context: Donor HLA type was relevant to the analysis, as public TCR beta signatures indicated carriage of CMV infection together with the matching HLA type. Findings and caveats that apply to the study as a whole: In both this cohort and an independent cohort of 350 to 400 donors, the cumulative frequency of public TCR beta family members distinguished carriers of CMV infection plus the relevant HLA type. The ex vivo response was dominated by HLA-C-restricted CMV-specific TCR beta clonotypes, which also provided the single most frequent clonotype in two of eight donors.

The sequence was obtained from a human donor in good health (CMV status not recorded). Some clones in this sample may be carry-over from other donors' samples. Sequencing was carried out using PBMCs. The rearrangement joined TRBV29-1 to TRBJ2-5; the D assignment is uncertain and may be TRBD1 or TRBD2, with 5 bases supporting each. The CDR3 corresponds to CSVVGVSETQYF. The sequenced DNA: TGCAGCGTTGTGGGGGTGTCAGAGACCCAGTACTTC.